The clone carrying this T cell receptor (beta chain) was seen only a few times. The antigen remains unidentified. This entry belongs to a study of T cells after yellow fever vaccination. At the level of the study: Fractions of low cell number were prepared using SMART-Seq v4 Ultra Low Input. Study-level points and caveats: The study found a weaker secondary response that peaked faster, day 5 versus 15. Most clones from primary vaccination were detected again post-booster (roughly 96% CD4, roughly 90% CD8).

A process of 5'RACE template switching, which added a universal primer site and UMIs, was used to make TCR cDNA. TCRdb fed the 5' RACE reads into MiXCR, producing one record per CDR3 protein. The table has a few hundred thousand distinct CDR3 sequences, 8.1% seen once. The CDR3 covers 18 residues. Germline V gives CDR1 LGHNA, CDR2 YNFKEQ. V gave up 0 bases and J gave up 2 bases; unmatched junction bases: 11. The sample consisted of PBMCs, taken about 41 days after the first yellow fever vaccination. This TCR was recovered from a man between 18 and 35 years old who received the YFV17D yellow fever vaccine. This sequence joins TRBV4-2 and TRBJ2-5; TRBD2 matches 8 bases. Here the CDR3 reads CASSQDPGSGGYQETQYF. For the CDR3, the DNA is TGTGCCAGCAGCCAAGATCCCGGGAGCGGGGGTTATCAAGAGACCCAGTACTTC.